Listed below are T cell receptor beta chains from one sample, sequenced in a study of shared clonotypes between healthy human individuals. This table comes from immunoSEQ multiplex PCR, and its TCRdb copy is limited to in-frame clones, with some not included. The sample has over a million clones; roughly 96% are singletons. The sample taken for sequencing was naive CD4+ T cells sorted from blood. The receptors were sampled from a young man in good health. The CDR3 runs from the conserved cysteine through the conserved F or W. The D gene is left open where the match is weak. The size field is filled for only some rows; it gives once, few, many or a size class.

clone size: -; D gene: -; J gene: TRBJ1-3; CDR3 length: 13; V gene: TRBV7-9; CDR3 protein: CASSLAQRNTIYF; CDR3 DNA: TGTGCCAGCAGCTTGGCCCAGAGAAACACCATATATTTT
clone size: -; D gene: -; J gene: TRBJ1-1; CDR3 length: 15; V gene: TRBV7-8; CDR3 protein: CASSLAAAINTEAFF; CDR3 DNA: TGTGCCAGCAGCTTAGCGGCAGCTATTAACACTGAAGCTTTCTTT
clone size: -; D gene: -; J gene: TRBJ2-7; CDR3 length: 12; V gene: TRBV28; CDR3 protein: CASTLGVYEQYF; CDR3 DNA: TGTGCCAGCACTCTTGGGGTTTACGAGCAGTACTTC
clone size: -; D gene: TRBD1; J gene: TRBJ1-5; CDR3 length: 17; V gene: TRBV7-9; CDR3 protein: CASSYGTGGVSNQPQHF; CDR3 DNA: TGTGCCAGCAGCTACGGGACAGGTGGGGTGAGCAATCAGCCCCAGCATTTT
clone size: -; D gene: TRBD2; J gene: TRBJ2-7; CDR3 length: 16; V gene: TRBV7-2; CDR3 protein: CASSLSAAGGPYEQYF; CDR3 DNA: TGTGCCAGCAGCTTAAGTGCAGCGGGAGGGCCCTACGAGCAGTACTTC
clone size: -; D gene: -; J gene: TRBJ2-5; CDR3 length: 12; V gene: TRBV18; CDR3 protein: CASSPRGETQYF; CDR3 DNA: TGTGCCAGCTCACCTAGGGGGGAGACCCAGTACTTC
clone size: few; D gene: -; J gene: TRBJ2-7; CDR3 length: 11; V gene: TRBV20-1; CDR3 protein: CSAGDSSEQYF; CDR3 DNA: TGCAGTGCTGGGGACTCTTCCGAGCAGTACTTC
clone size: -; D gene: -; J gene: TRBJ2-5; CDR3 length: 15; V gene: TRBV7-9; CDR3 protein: CASSWGFAAQETQYF; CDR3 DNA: TGTGCCAGCAGCTGGGGATTTGCGGCACAAGAGACCCAGTACTTC
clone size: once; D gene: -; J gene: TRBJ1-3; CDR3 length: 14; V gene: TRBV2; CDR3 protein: CASSEVLSGNTIYF; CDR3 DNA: TGTGCCAGCAGTGAGGTCCTCTCTGGAAACACCATATATTTT
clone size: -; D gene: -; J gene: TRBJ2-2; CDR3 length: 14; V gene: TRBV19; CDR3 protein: CASSGSRNTGELFF; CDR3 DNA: TGTGCCAGTAGCGGGAGTCGGAACACCGGGGAGCTGTTTTTT
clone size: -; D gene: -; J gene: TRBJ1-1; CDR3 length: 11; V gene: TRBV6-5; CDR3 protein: CASSRQDEAFF; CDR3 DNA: TGTGCCAGCAGTAGACAAGATGAAGCTTTCTTT
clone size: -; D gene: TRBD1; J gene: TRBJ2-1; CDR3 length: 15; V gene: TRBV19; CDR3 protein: CASSAWDRGRPEQFF; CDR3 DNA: TGTGCCAGTAGTGCATGGGACAGGGGAAGACCGGAGCAGTTCTTC
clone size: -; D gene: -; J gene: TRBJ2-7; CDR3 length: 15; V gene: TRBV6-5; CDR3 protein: CASSQWDRPHYEQYF; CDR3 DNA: TGTGCCAGCAGTCAGTGGGACCGTCCCCACTACGAGCAGTACTTC
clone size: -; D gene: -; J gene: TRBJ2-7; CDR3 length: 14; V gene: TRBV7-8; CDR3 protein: CASSPGLLSYEQYF; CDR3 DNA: TGTGCCAGCAGCCCGGGACTCCTTTCCTACGAGCAGTACTTC
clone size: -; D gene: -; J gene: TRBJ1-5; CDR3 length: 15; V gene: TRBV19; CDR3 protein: CASSPGPAGNQPQHF; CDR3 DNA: TGTGCCAGTAGTCCTGGCCCCGCGGGCAATCAGCCCCAGCATTTT
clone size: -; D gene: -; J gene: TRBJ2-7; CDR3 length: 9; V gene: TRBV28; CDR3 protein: CASGPEQYF; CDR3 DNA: TGTGCCAGCGGTCCCGAGCAGTACTTC
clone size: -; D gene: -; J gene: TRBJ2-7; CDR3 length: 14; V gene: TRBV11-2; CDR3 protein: CASSLDDWLYEQYF; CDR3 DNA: TGTGCCAGCAGCTTAGATGACTGGCTTTACGAGCAGTACTTC
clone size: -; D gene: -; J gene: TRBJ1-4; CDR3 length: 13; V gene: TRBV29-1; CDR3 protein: CSARGGPNEKLFF; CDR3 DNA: TGCAGCGCCCGGGGGGGGCCAAATGAAAAACTGTTTTTT
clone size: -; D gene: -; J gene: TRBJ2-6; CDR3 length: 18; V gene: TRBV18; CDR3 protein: CASSRQKGLNSGANVLTF; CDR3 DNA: TGTGCCAGCTCACGGCAAAAGGGACTCAACTCTGGGGCCAACGTCCTGACTTTC
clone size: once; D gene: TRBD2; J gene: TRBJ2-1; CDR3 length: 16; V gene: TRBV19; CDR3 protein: CASSIALAALGNEQFF; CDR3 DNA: TGTGCCAGTAGTATAGCACTAGCGGCCCTTGGGAATGAGCAGTTCTTC
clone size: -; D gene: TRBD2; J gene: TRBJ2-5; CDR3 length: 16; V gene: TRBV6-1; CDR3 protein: CASSEAVGRGTETQYF; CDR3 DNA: TGTGCCAGCAGTGAAGCCGTCGGGAGGGGTACGGAGACCCAGTACTTC
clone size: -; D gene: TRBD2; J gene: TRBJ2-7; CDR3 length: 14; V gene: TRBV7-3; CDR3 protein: CASSLAGGPREQYF; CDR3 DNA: TGTGCCAGCAGCTTGGCGGGAGGGCCTAGAGAGCAGTACTTC
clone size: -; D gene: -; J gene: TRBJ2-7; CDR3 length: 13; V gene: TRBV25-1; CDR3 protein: CASRYSSSYEQYF; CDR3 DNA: TGTGCCAGCAGGTACAGCAGCTCCTACGAGCAGTACTTC
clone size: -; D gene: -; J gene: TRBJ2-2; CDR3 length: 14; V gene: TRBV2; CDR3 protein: CASSLLLGGGELFF; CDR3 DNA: TGTGCCAGCAGCCTATTGCTGGGCGGCGGGGAGCTGTTTTTT
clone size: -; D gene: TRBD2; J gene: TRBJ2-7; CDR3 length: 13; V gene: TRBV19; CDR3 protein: CASTGLAGDEQYF; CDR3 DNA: TGTGCCAGCACAGGACTAGCGGGAGATGAGCAGTACTTC
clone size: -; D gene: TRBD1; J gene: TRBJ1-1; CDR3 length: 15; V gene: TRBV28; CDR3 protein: CASSQPTGLYTEAFF; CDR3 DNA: TGTGCCAGCAGTCAGCCGACAGGGCTGTACACTGAAGCTTTCTTT
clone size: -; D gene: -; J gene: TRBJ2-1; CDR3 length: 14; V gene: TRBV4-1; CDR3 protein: CASSQPGGFGEQFF; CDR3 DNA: TGCGCCAGCAGCCAACCAGGGGGGTTTGGAGAGCAGTTCTTC
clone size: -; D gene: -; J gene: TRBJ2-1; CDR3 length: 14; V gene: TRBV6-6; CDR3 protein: CASSQPSRGDEQFF; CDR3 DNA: TGTGCCAGCAGTCAACCTTCCAGGGGGGATGAGCAGTTCTTC
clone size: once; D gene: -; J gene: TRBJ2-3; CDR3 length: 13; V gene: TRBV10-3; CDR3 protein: CAITGNEADTQYF; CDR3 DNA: TGTGCCATCACCGGTAATGAGGCAGATACGCAGTATTTT
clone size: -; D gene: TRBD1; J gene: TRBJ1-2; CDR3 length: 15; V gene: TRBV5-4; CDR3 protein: CASSLEAGGDYGYTF; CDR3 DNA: TGTGCCAGCAGCTTGGAGGCAGGGGGCGACTATGGCTACACCTTC
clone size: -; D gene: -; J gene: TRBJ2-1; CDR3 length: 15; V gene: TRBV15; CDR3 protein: CATSTGGLPNNEQFF; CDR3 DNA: TGTGCCACCAGCACAGGGGGACTACCCAACAATGAGCAGTTCTTC
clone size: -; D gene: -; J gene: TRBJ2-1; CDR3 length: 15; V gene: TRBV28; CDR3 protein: CASSFTLGVYNEQFF; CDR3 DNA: TGTGCCAGCAGTTTCACCCTCGGGGTCTACAATGAGCAGTTCTTC
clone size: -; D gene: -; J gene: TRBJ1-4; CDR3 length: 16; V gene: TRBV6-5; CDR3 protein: CASSYSLFGGSEKLFF; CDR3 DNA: TGTGCCAGCAGTTACTCTTTATTCGGGGGGAGCGAAAAACTGTTTTTT
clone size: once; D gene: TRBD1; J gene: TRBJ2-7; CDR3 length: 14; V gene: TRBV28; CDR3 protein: CASSRGQPSYEQYF; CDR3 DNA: TGTGCCAGCAGTAGGGGACAGCCCTCCTACGAGCAGTACTTC
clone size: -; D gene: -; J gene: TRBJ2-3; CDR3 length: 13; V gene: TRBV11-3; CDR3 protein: CASSPRRYDTQYF; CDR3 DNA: TGTGCCAGCAGCCCCCGACGGTATGATACGCAGTATTTT
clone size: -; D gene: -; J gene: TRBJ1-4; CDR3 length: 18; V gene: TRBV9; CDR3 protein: CASSPHGIGTATNEKLFF; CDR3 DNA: TGTGCCAGCAGCCCCCATGGCATTGGGACTGCTACTAATGAAAAACTGTTTTTT
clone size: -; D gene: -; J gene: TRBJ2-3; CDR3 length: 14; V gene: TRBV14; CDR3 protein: CASSQLDHTDTQYF; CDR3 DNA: TGTGCCAGCAGCCAACTCGACCACACAGATACGCAGTATTTT
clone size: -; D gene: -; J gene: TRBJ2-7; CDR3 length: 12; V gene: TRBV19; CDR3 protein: CASIKGQYEQYF; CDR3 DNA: TGTGCCAGTATCAAGGGGCAATACGAGCAGTACTTC
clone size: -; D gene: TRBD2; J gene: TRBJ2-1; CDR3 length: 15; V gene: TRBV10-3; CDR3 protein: CAIRRTSGTYNEQFF; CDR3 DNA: TGTGCCATCAGAAGAACTAGCGGGACCTACAATGAGCAGTTCTTC
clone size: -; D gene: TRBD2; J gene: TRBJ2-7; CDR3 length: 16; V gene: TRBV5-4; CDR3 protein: CASSRVSAGATYEQYF; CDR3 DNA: TGTGCCAGCAGCCGCGTCTCGGCGGGAGCAACCTACGAGCAGTACTTC
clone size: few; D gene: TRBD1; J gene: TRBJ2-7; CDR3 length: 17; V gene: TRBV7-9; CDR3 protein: CASSSSYFKTGSYEQYF; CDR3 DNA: TGTGCCAGCAGCTCCTCATACTTTAAGACAGGGAGCTACGAGCAGTACTTC
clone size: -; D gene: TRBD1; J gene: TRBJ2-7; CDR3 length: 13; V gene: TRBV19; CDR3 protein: CASSVQGAYEQYF; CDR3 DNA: TGTGCCAGTAGTGTACAGGGGGCCTACGAGCAGTACTTC
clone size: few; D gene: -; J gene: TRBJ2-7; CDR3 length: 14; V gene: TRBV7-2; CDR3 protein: CASSPQGHGYEQYF; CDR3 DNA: TGTGCCAGCAGCCCACAGGGTCACGGCTACGAGCAGTACTTC
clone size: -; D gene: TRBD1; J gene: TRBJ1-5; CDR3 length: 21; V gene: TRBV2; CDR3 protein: CASSEALPTGSGIYSNQPQHF; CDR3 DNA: TGTGCCAGCAGTGAAGCGCTACCGACAGGGTCGGGGATATATAGCAATCAGCCCCAGCATTTT
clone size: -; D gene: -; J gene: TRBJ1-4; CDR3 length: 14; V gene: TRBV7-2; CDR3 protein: CASSLVRESEKLFF; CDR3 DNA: TGTGCCAGCAGCTTAGTGAGAGAAAGTGAAAAACTGTTTTTT
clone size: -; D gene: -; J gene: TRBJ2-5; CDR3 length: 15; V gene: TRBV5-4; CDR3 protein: CASSLIGGTRETQYF; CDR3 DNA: TGTGCCAGCAGCTTGATAGGGGGAACTAGAGAGACCCAGTACTTC